This TCR beta chain was captured by sequencing in a study of T cell responses to AZD1222 COVID-19 vaccine. General study findings and limits: White British people made up most donors, females outnumbered males, and clonal diversity was possibly underestimated. Without day 14 samples, only post-peak T cell repertoires were studied. The study identified only five to seven AZD1222 recipients as seropositive at baseline. Spike-specific TCR breadth and depth went up after people got two AZD1222 doses.

Looked up from germline, CDR1 is SGHTA and CDR2 is FQGTGA. The CDR3 has 13 residues. The trim removed 5 bases at V and 5 bases at J, leaving 3 bases unmatched. Worth noting for this clone: The antigen remains undetermined.

Profiled with immunoSEQ multiplex PCR; TCRdb holds only in-frame clones, not every one. The sample records 90,000 to 100,000 clones, about 89% being singletons. The sequence was obtained from an adult in good health. Material: peripheral blood, obtained on day 0 of AZD1222 vaccination. The V call is TRBV7-3, the J call TRBJ2-3; TRBD2 matches at 8 bases. The CDR3 region has the DNA TGTGCCAGCAGCACAACTAGCGGAGATACGCAGTATTTT. This sequence encodes CASSTTSGDTQYF.